The 2 T cell receptor beta chains given below trace back to one sample, sequenced in a study of control samples from healthy donors and cancer patients. The assay was immunoSEQ multiplex PCR, and TCRdb's table has in-frame clones only and misses some. The sample lists over 100,000 clones, about nine tenths occurring once. The sequenced material came from blood. Receptors originate from a human donor in good health. The donor label of this sample is uncertain.

The chain couples TRBV30 to TRBJ2-1, with no clear D. This CDR3 comprises 14 residues. Trimming took off 1 base at V and 6 bases at J, with 13 bases between the two ends. CDR1 and CDR2 from the germline V gene are GTSNPN and SVGIG (reference sequence). DNA for the CDR3: TGTGCCTGGAGTGCTATATCATGGGGCAATGAGCAGTTCTTC. Translating it yields CAWSAISWGNEQFF.

The CDR3, as DNA: TGTGCCAGCAGCCCGGGACAGAACTATGGCTACACCTTC. Its translation: CASSPGQNYGYTF. The V call is TRBV14, the J call TRBJ1-2; 7 nucleotides line up with TRBD1. Germline V gene sequence: CDR1 SGHDN, CDR2 FVKESK. V trimming: 4 bases; J trimming: 2 bases; junction bases outside the gene matches: 1. CDR3 length: 13 residues. The complete variable domain, with remaining parts taken from reference TRBV14 and TRBJ1-2, reads EAGVTQFPSHSVIEKGQTVTLRCDPISGHDNLYWYRRVMGKEIKFLLHFVKESKQDESGMPNNRFLAERTGGTYSTLKVQPAELEDSGVYFCASSPGQNYGYTFGSGTRLTVV.